This is a list of T cell receptor beta chains from one sample in a study of T cell responses to AZD1222 COVID-19 vaccine. Profiling relied on immunoSEQ multiplex PCR, and the TCRdb table lists in-frame clones only, not all of them. The sample has about 120,000 clones; about 90% are singletons. Specimen: peripheral blood, collected on day 0 of AZD1222 vaccination. All receptors come from an adult in good health. CDR3s include the opening cysteine and the closing phenylalanine or tryptophan. A D gene is named only where the DNA matches it firmly. The size of a clone is reported for some rows only, either as once, few or many, or as a class for expanded clones.

v_call	d_call	cdr3_length	j_call	clone_size	cdr3_nt	cdr3_aa
TRBV9	TRBD1	15	TRBJ2-3	NA	TGTGCCAGCAGCGTAGCACAGGGGGCCACAGATACGCAGTATTTT	CASSVAQGATDTQYF
TRBV7-8	TRBD1	16	TRBJ2-2	NA	TGTGCCAGCAGCCCCCCCCGGACAGGGGGCACCGGGGAGCTGTTTTTT	CASSPPRTGGTGELFF
TRBV5-1	TRBD2	16	TRBJ2-2	NA	TGCGCCAGCAGCACCGGACTAGCGGGAGTCACCGGGGAGCTGTTTTTT	CASSTGLAGVTGELFF
TRBV9	TRBD1	17	TRBJ1-6	NA	TGTGCCAGCAGCGTAGCCCCAAGACAGGGTGGAAATTCACCCCTCCACTTT	CASSVAPRQGGNSPLHF
TRBV7-2	NA	13	TRBJ1-3	once	TGTGCCAGCAGCCCCTGGACTGGGAACACCATATATTTT	CASSPWTGNTIYF
TRBV7-8	NA	14	TRBJ2-7	few	TGTGCCAGCAGCTTAGCCCAGGGCCCCTACGAGCAGTACTTC	CASSLAQGPYEQYF
TRBV27	NA	15	TRBJ1-6	NA	TGTGCCAGCGGACTTATCCGGGGAGATAATTCACCCCTCCACTTT	CASGLIRGDNSPLHF
TRBV19	TRBD1	15	TRBJ1-2	NA	TGTGCCACCTGTCCCGGGACAGGGGGCAGCTATGGCTACACCTTC	CATCPGTGGSYGYTF
TRBV30	NA	18	TRBJ2-6	NA	TGTGCCTGGAGTGTCGGCAGACTTTTGTATCTGGGAGCCAACGTCCTGACTTTC	CAWSVGRLLYLGANVLTF
TRBV18	NA	13	TRBJ1-1	NA	TGTGCCAGCTCACGAGGACAGAGAGGGCAAGCTTTCTTT	CASSRGQRGQAFF
TRBV7-9	NA	15	TRBJ2-2	NA	TGTGCCAGCATCGAGGGACTGACGAACACCGGGGAGCTGTTTTTT	CASIEGLTNTGELFF
TRBV28	TRBD1	14	TRBJ1-2	NA	TGTGCCAGCACCCCGGGACAGGGAAGCTATGGCTACACCTTC	CASTPGQGSYGYTF
TRBV19	TRBD1	15	TRBJ1-1	NA	TGTGCCAGTAGTCAAAACTCCAGGGGGCTCACTGAAGCTTTCTTT	CASSQNSRGLTEAFF
TRBV30	NA	15	TRBJ1-5	NA	TGTGCCTGGAGTTGGTGGGGGGCCAGCAATCAGCCCCAGCATTTT	CAWSWWGASNQPQHF
TRBV6-6	NA	13	TRBJ2-7	NA	TGTGCCAGCAGTTACACAGGGTATAACGAGCAGTACTTC	CASSYTGYNEQYF
TRBV7-2	NA	13	TRBJ2-5	few	TGTGCCAGCAGCCCTGACATTACAATGACCCAGTACTTC	CASSPDITMTQYF
TRBV4-2	NA	17	TRBJ2-7	once	TGTGCCAGCAGCCAAGATACCAGCCCCCACGTAATTCTGGAGCAGTACTTC	CASSQDTSPHVILEQYF
TRBV10-3	NA	12	TRBJ2-3	NA	TGTGCCATCAGTGACCGTGCAGATACGCAGTATTTT	CAISDRADTQYF
TRBV6-5	NA	14	TRBJ1-1	NA	TGTGCCAGCAGTTTTGGGGGGCGTTACACTGAAGCTTTCTTT	CASSFGGRYTEAFF
TRBV27	NA	13	TRBJ1-1	NA	TGTGCCAGCAGCCCGAGGGGGGACACTGAAGCTTTCTTT	CASSPRGDTEAFF
TRBV28	NA	14	TRBJ1-5	NA	TGTGCCAGCAGTGGATGGGGGCCCGATCAGCCCCAGCATTTT	CASSGWGPDQPQHF
TRBV18	NA	17	TRBJ1-2	NA	TGTGCCAGCTCACCTCTTCTTTTGGCCGCGACTAACTATGGCTACACCTTC	CASSPLLLAATNYGYTF
TRBV4-1	NA	16	TRBJ2-2	NA	TGCGCCAGCAGCCAAGATAGGAGGACTCAAACCGGGGAGCTGTTTTTT	CASSQDRRTQTGELFF
TRBV6-5	NA	11	TRBJ2-7	NA	TGTGCCAGCATGGAATTCTACGAGCAGTACTTC	CASMEFYEQYF
TRBV13	TRBD2	15	TRBJ2-3	once	TGTGCCAGCAGCTGGGAAGGGACTAGTGTTGGTACGCAGTATTTT	CASSWEGTSVGTQYF
TRBV24-1	NA	16	TRBJ2-3	NA	TGTGCCACCAGTGATTTGGGAGGGGCTAGCACAGATACGCAGTATTTT	CATSDLGGASTDTQYF
TRBV3-1/TRBV3-2	NA	15	TRBJ2-1	once	TGTGCCAGCAGCCAAGGCACGGGAGAGGGGAATGAGCAGTTCTTC	CASSQGTGEGNEQFF
TRBV2	TRBD1	14	TRBJ1-2	NA	TGTGCCAGCAGGACGGGGACAGCTTTCTATGGCTACACCTTC	CASRTGTAFYGYTF